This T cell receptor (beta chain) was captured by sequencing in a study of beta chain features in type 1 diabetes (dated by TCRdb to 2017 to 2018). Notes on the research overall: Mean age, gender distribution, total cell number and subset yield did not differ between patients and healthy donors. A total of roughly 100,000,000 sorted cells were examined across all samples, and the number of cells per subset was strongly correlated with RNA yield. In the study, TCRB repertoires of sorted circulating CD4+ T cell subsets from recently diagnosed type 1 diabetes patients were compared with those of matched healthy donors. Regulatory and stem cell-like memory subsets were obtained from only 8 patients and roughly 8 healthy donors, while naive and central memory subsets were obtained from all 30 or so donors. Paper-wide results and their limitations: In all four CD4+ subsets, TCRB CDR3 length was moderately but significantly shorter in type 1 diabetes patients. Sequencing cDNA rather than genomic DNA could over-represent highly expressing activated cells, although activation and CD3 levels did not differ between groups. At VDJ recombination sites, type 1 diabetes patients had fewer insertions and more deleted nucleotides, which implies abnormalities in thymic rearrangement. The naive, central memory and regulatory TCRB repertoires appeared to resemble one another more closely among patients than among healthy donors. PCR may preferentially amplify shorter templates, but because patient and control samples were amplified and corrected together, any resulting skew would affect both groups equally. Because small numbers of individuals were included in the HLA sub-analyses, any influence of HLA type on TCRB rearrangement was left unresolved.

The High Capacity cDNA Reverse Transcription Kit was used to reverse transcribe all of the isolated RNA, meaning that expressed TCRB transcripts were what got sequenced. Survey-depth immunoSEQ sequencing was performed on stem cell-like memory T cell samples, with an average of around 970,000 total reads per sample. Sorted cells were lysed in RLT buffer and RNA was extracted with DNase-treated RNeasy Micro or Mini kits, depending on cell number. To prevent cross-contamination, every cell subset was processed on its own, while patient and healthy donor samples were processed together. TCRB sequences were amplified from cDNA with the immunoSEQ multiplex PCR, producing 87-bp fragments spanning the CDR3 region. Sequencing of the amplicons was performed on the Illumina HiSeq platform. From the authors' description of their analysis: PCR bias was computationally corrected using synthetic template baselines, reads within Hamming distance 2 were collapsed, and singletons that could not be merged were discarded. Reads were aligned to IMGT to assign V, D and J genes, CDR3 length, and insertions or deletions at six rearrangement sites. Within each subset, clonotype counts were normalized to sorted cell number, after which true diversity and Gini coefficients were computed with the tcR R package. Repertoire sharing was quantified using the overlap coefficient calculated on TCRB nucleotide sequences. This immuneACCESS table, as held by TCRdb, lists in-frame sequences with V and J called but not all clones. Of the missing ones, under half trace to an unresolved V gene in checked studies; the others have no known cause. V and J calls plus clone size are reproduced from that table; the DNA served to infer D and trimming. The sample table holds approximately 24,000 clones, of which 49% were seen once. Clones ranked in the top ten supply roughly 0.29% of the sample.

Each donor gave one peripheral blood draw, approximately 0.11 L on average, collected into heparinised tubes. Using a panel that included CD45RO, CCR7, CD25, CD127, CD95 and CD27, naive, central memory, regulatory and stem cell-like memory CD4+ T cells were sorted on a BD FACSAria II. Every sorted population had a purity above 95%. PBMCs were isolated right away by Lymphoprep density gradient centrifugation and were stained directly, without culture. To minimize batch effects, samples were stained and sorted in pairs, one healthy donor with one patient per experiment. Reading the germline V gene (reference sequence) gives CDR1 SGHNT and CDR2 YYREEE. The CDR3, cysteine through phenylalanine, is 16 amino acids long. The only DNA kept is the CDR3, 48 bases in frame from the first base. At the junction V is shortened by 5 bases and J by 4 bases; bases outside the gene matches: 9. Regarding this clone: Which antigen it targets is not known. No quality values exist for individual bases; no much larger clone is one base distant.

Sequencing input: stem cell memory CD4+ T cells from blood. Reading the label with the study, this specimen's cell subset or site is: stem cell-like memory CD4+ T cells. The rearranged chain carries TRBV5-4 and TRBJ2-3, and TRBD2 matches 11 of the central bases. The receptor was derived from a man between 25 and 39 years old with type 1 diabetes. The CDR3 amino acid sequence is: CASRDPTSGRSDTQYF. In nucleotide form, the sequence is TGTGCCAGCAGGGATCCTACTAGCGGGAGATCAGATACGCAGTATTTT.